The 5 T cell receptor beta chains reported below all come from one sample, sequenced in a study of T cell responses to AZD1222 COVID-19 vaccine. The table came from immunoSEQ multiplex PCR; TCRdb's copy has only in-frame clones and leaves some out. Of some 200,000 clones listed, 91% were seen once; the top ten hold roughly 1.7%. Material: peripheral blood, obtained 28 days after the second AZD1222 dose. The receptors originated from an adult who received the AZD1222 COVID-19 vaccine.

This clone rates as medium-sized. This chain joins TRBV19 and TRBJ2-3; 8 positions match TRBD2. The junction had 17 bases not matched to a gene; V was cut back by 7 bases and J by 5 bases. The CDR3 is 17 residues long. CDR1 and CDR2 from the germline V gene are LNHDA and SQIVND (reference sequence). The CDR3 DNA follows: TGTGCCAGTACCTCCCCCCGAGGGAACAGCGGGAGAGATACGCAGTATTTT. Its protein is CASTSPRGNSGRDTQYF.

The J gene is TRBJ1-6, the V gene TRBV4-1; D unresolved. The germline gives CDR1 MGHRA, CDR2 YSYEKL. The CDR3 contains 15 residues. Trimming removed 1 base from V and 0 bases from J, with 4 bases in between. The CDR3 nucleotides are TGCGCCAGCAGCCAAGTTAACTCCTATAATTCACCCCTCCACTTT. Its translation is CASSQVNSYNSPLHF.

V gene TRBV19 combines with J gene TRBJ2-1, with D possibly being TRBD2 (5 bases). V was clipped by 3 bases and J by 10 bases, with 10 bases between them. The CDR3 sequence is 12 residues long. Germline V gene data show CDR1 as LNHDA and CDR2 as SQIVND (reference sequence). The CDR3 is CASSIAGREQFF. In nucleotides, the CDR3 is TGTGCCAGTAGTATTGCGGGCCGGGAGCAGTTCTTC.

This clone was seen just once. The gene calls are TRBV6-5 and TRBJ2-5; TRBD2 matches 13 bases. Germline V CDR1 and CDR2: MNHEY, SVGAGI. The CDR3 has 14 residues. Trimming cost V 5 bases and J 4 bases; bases outside gene matches: 1. CDR3 loop: CASSRTSGRETQYF. CDR3 nucleotides: TGTGCCAGCAGTCGGACTAGCGGGAGAGAGACCCAGTACTTC.

This chain uses TRBV19 with TRBJ1-2; TRBD1 aligns across 10 bases. The CDR3 spans 12 residues. Germline CDR1 LNHDA, CDR2 SQIVND (reference sequence). J lost 4 bases, V lost 10 bases, and 3 bases had no gene match. This chain's CDR3 is CATTGGSYGYTF. The DNA of the CDR3 is TGTGCCACGACAGGGGGCAGCTATGGCTACACCTTC.